This T cell receptor beta chain is from a study of CD4 T cells in relation to SARS-CoV-2 and coronaviruses. The study's findings and limits: No crossreactivity against non-spike viral proteins was tested here.

Turning to this clone: Its antigen is currently unknown.

Before the COVID-19 pandemic, during about 2011-2019, CD4+ T cells were taken from unexposed donors. Naive and memory CD4+ T cell DNA was deep-sequenced without culture. Sequencing was performed with immunoSEQ multiplex PCR; in TCRdb, only in-frame clones are kept and a portion is missing. The repertoire holds some 69,000 clones, with 85% to 95% as singletons. Germline CDR1 is SGHNT and CDR2 is YYREEE (reference sequence). The V end lost 4 bases, the J end lost 7 bases, and 9 bases lay between the germline ends. The CDR3 runs 12 residues. The chain joins TRBV5-4 to TRBJ2-1; D is ambiguous. Sequences were obtained from naive CD4+ T cells from PBMCs. The subset was: naive CD4+ T cells isolated by negative enrichment. This receptor was taken from a human donor in good health. The CDR3 DNA is TGTGCCAGCAGCCGGTCGTGGAATGAGCAGTTCTTC. Its protein is CASSRSWNEQFF.